Included here is one T cell receptor (beta chain) sequence, with context. The sample is drawn from a study of PD-1 blockade in classical Hodgkin lymphoma. Assay: immunoSEQ multiplex PCR; the TCRdb copy retains only in-frame clones and omits some. The table lists roughly 90,000 clones, 75% to 85% of them singletons. With 4 bases removed from V and 0 bases from J, the gap between germline ends came to 9 bases. Germline V lookup: CDR1 WNHNN, CDR2 SYGVQD (reference sequence). The length of the CDR3 is 15 residues. Each patient relapsed following autologous stem cell transplantation, and prior brentuximab vedotin exposure differed.

The sequencing used peripheral blood mononuclear cells (PBMCs), collected before the second cycle of nivolumab. The chain carries TRBV10-1 and TRBJ2-2; D is uncertain. This TCR was recovered from a human donor with classical Hodgkin lymphoma. The CDR3 DNA reads TGCGCCAGCAGTGGCGGCAAATCGAACACCGGGGAGCTGTTTTTT. Translated, it gives CASSGGKSNTGELFF.